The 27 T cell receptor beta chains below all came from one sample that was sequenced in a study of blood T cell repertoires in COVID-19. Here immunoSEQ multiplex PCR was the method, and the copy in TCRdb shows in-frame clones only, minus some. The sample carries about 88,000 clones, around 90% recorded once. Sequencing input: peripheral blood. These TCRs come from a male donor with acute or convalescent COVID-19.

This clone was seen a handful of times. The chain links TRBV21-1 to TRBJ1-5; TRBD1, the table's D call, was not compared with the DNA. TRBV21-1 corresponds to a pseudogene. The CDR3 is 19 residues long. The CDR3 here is CASSKVLGGGGFSNQPQHF. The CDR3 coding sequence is TGTGCCAGCAGCAAAGTTCTAGGGGGCGGAGGATTTAGCAATCAGCCCCAGCATTTT.

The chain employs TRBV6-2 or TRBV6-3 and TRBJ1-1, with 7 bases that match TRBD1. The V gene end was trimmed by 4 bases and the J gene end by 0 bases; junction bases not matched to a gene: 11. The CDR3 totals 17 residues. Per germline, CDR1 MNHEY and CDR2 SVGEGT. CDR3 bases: TGTGCCAGCAGTTCCCGGACAGGTCCTCTGATGAACACTGAAGCTTTCTTT. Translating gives CASSSRTGPLMNTEAFF.

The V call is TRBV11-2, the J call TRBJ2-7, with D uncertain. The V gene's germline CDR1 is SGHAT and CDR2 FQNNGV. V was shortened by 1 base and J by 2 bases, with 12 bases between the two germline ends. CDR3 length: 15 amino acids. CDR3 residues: CASSLALTLTYEQYF. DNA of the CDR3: TGTGCCAGCAGCTTAGCCTTGACACTGACCTACGAGCAGTACTTC.

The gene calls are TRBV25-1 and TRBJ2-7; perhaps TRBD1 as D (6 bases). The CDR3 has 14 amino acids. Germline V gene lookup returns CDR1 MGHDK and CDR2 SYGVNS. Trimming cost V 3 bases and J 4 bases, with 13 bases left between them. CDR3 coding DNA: TGTGCCAGCAGTGAGGCCAGGGGAAGGTACGAGCAGTACTTC. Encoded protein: CASSEARGRYEQYF.

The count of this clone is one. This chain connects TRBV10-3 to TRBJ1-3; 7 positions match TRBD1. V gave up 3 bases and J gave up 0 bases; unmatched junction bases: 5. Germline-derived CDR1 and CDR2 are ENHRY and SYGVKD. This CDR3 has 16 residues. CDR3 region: CAISESGQRSGNTIYF. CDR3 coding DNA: TGTGCCATCAGTGAATCGGGACAGCGCTCTGGAAACACCATATATTTT.

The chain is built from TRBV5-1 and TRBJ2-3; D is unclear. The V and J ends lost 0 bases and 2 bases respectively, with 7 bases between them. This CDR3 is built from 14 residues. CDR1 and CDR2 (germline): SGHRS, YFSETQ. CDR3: CASSLELNTDTQYF. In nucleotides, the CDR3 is TGCGCCAGCAGCTTGGAGCTAAACACAGATACGCAGTATTTT.

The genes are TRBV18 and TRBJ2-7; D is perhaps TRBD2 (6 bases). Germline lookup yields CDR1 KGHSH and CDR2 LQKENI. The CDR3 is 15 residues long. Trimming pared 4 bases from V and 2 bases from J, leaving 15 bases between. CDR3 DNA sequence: TGTGCCAGCTCACTCGGGGAGGCAGGCCCCTACGAGCAGTACTTC. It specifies CASSLGEAGPYEQYF.

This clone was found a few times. CDR3 sequence (DNA): TGTGCCAGCTCACCACCCGGGGGGGAGCCCCAGCATTTT. This encodes CASSPPGGEPQHF. The V gene is TRBV18, the J gene TRBJ1-5; D is perhaps TRBD1 (5 bases). Germline CDR1 is KGHSH and CDR2 is LQKENI. This CDR3 is 13 amino acids long. Trimming left V 0 bases short and J 8 bases short, with 8 bases between.

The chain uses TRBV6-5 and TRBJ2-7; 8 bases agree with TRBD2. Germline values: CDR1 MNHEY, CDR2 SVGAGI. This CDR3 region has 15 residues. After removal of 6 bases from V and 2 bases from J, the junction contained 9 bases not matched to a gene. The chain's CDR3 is CASRGSGGGTYEQYF. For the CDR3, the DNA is TGTGCCAGCAGAGGCAGCGGGGGCGGGACCTACGAGCAGTACTTC.

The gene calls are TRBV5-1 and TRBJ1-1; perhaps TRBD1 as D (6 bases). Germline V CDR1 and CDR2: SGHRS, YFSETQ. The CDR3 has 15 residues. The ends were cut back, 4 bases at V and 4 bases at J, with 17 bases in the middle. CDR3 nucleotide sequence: TGCGCCAGCAGCACGGGACAAGCCGGTGGCACTGAAGCTTTCTTT. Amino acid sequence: CASSTGQAGGTEAFF.

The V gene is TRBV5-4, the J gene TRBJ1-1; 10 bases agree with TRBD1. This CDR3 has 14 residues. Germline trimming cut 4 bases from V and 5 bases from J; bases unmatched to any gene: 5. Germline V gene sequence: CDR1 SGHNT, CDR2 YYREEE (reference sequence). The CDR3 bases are TGTGCCAGCAGCGCCGGGACAGGGGAAACTGAAGCTTTCTTT. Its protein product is CASSAGTGETEAFF.

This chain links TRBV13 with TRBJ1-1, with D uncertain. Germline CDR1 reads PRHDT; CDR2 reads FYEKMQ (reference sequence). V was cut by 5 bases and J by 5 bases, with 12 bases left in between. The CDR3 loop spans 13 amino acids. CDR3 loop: CASSPHELTEAFF. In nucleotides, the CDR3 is TGTGCCAGCAGCCCCCATGAGTTAACTGAAGCTTTCTTT. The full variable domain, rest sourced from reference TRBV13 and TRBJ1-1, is AAGVIQSPRHLIKEKRETATLKCYPIPRHDTVYWYQQGPGQDPQFLISFYEKMQSDKGSIPDRFSAQQFSDYHSELNMSSLELGDSALYFCASSPHELTEAFFGQGTRLTVV.

This CDR3 is CASSVGPGGGTSRETQYF. The DNA of the CDR3 is TGTGCCAGCAGCGTAGGGCCCGGGGGTGGGACTAGCAGAGAGACCCAGTACTTC. The J gene is TRBJ2-5, the V gene TRBV9; TRBD2 matches at 9 bases. The CDR3 runs to 18 residues. Germline loops: CDR1 SGDLS, CDR2 YYNGEE. J lost 4 bases, V lost 0 bases, and 13 bases had no gene match.

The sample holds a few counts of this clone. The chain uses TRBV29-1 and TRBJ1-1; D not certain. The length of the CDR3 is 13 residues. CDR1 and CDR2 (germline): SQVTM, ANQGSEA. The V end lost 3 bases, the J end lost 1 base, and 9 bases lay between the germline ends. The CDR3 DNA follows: TGCAGCGTTGATAATGGAGAGAACACTGAAGCTTTCTTT. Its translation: CSVDNGENTEAFF. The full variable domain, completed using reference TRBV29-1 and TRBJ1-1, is SAVISQKPSRDICQRGTSLTIQCQVDSQVTMMFWYRQQPGQSLTLIATANQGSEATYESGFVIDKFPISRPNLTFSTLTVSNMSPEDSSIYLCSVDNGENTEAFFGQGTRLTVV.

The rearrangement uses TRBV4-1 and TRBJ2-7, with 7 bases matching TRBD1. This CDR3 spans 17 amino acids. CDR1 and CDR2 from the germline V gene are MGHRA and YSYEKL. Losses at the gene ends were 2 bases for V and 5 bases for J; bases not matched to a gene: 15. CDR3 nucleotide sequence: TGCGCCAGCAGCCAAAAAGTCAGACAGGGAAACGTTGACGAGCAGTACTTC. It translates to CASSQKVRQGNVDEQYF.

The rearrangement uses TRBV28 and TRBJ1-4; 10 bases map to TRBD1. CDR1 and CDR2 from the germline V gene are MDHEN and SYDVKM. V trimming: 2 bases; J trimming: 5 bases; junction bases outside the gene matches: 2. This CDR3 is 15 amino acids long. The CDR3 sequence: CASSLGGQGNEKLFF. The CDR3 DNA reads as TGTGCCAGCAGTTTAGGGGGACAGGGGAATGAAAAACTGTTTTTT.

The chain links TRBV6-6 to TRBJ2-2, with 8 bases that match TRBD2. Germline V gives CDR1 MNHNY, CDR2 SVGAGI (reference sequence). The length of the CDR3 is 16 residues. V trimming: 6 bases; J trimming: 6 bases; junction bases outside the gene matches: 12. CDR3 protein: CASSHAVGAGAGELFF. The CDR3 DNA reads TGTGCCAGCAGCCACGCCGTGGGAGCGGGGGCCGGGGAGCTGTTTTTT.

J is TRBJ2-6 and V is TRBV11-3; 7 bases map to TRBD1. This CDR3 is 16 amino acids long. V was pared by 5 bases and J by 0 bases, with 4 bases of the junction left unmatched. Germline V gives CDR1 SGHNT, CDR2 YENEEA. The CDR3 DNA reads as TGTGCCAGCAGCAGGGGACAGAACTCTGGGGCCAACGTCCTGACTTTC. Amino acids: CASSRGQNSGANVLTF.

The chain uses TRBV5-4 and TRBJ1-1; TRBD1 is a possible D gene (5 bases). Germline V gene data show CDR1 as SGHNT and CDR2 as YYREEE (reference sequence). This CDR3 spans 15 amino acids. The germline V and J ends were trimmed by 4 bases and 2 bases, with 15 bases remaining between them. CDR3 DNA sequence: TGTGCCAGCAGCCCCACTGCAGGGCAAAACACTGAAGCTTTCTTT. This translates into CASSPTAGQNTEAFF.

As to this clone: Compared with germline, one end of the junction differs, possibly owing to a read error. The CDR3 coding sequence is TGTGCTAGCAGCTTAGATACGTTAGTGGGCAATCAGCCCCAGCATTTT. Translation: CASSLDTLVGNQPQHF. V and J are TRBV7-7 and TRBJ1-5; D not certain. Germline values: CDR1 SSHAT, CDR2 FNYEAQ (reference sequence). This CDR3 has 16 amino acids.

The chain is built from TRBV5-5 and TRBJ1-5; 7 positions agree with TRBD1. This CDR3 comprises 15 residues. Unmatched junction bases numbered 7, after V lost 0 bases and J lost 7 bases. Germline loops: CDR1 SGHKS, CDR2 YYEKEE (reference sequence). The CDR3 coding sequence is TGTGCCAGCAGCTTGGGACAGGGACCGGGACAGCCCCAGCATTTT. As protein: CASSLGQGPGQPQHF.

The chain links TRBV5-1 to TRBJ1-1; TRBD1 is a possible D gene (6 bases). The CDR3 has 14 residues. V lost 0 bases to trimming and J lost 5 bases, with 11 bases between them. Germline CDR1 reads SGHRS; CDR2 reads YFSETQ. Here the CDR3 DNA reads TGCGCCAGCAGCTTGGGAGGGGGTTTAACTGAAGCTTTCTTT. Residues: CASSLGGGLTEAFF. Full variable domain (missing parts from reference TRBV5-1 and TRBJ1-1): KAGVTQTPRYLIKTRGQQVTLSCSPISGHRSVSWYQQTPGQGLQFLFEYFSETQRNKGNFPGRFSGRQFSNSRSEMNVSTLELGDSALYLCASSLGGGLTEAFFGQGTRLTVV.

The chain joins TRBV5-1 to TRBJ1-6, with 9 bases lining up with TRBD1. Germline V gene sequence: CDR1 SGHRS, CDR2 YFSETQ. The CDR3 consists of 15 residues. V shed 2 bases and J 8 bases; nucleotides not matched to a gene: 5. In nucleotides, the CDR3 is TGCGCCAGCAGCTTACAGGGGGCTCAAGATTCACCCCTCCACTTT. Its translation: CASSLQGAQDSPLHF.

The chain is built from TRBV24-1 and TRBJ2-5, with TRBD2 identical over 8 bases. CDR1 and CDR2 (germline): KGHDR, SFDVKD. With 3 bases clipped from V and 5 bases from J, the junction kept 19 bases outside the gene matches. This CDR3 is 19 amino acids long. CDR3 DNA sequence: TGTGCCACCAGTGATCCCAACCGTAGCGGGACCACCTCGTTGGAGACCCAGTACTTC. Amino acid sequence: CATSDPNRSGTTSLETQYF.

Here the CDR3 reads CASSSPGSVETQYF. In DNA form, the CDR3 reads TGTGCCAGCAGTTCGCCAGGGTCGGTGGAGACCCAGTACTTC. The genes are TRBV6-5 and TRBJ2-5; D possibly corresponds to TRBD1 (5 bases). The CDR3 spans 14 residues. Germline-derived CDR1 and CDR2 are MNHEY and SVGAGI. Deletions cut 4 bases from V and 5 bases from J, with 14 bases between.

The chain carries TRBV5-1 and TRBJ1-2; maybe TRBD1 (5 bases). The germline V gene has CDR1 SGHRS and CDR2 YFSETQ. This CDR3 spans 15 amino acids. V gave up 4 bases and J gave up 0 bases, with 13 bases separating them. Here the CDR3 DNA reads TGCGCCAGCAGCCGGGAGGGGAATTCTAACTATGGCTACACCTTC. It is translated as CASSREGNSNYGYTF.

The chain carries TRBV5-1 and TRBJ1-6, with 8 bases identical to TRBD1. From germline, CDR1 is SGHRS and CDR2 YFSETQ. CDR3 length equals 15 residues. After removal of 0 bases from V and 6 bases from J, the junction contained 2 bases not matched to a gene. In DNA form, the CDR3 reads TGCGCCAGCAGCTTGGATGGACAGGGTAATTCACCCCTCCACTTT. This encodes CASSLDGQGNSPLHF.